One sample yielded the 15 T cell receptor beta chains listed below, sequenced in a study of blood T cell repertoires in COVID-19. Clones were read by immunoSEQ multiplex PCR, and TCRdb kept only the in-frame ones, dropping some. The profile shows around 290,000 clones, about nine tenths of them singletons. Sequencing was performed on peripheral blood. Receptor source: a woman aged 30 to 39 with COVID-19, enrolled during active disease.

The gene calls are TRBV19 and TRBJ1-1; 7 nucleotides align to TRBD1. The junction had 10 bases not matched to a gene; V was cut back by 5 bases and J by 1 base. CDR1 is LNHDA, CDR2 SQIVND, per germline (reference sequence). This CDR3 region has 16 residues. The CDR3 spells CASSSGTVFTNTEAFF. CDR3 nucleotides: TGTGCCAGTAGTTCCGGGACAGTTTTTACGAACACTGAAGCTTTCTTT.

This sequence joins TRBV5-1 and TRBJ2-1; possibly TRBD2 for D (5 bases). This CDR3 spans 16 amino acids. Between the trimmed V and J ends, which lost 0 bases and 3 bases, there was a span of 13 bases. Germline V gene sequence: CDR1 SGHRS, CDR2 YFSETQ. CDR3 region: CASSLDLGVSYNEQFF. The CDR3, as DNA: TGCGCCAGCAGCTTGGATCTGGGAGTAAGCTACAATGAGCAGTTCTTC.

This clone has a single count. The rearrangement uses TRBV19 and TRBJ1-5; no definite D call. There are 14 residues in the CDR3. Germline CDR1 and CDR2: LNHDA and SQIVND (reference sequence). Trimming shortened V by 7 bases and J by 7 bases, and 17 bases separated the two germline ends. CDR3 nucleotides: TGTGCCAGTACTGAGGGCAGTTTGTACCAGCCCCAGCATTTT. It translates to CASTEGSLYQPQHF.

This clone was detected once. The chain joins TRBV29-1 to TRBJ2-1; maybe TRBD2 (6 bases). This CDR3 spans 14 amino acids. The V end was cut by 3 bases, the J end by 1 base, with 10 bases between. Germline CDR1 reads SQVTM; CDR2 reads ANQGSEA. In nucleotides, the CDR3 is TGCAGCGTTGACCGGGAGATTTCCTACAATGAGCAGTTCTTC. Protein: CSVDREISYNEQFF.

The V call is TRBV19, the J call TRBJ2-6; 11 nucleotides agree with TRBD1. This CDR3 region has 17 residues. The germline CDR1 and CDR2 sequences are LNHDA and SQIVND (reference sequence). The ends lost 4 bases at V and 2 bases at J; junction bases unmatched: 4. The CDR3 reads CASSTGTGGAGANVLTF. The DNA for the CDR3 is TGTGCCAGTAGTACCGGGACAGGGGGAGCTGGGGCCAACGTCCTGACTTTC.

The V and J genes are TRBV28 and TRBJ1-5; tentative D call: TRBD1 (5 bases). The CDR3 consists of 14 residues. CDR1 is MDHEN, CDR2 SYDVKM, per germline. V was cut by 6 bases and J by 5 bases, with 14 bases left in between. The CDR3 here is CASRVSGRDQPQHF. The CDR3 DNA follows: TGTGCCAGCAGGGTCTCAGGGAGGGATCAGCCCCAGCATTTT.

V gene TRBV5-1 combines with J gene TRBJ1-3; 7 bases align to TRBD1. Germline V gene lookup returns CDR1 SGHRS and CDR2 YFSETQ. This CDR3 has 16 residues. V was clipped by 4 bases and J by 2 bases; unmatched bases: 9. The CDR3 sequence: CASSPTGTDAGNTIYF. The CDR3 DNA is TGCGCCAGCAGCCCTACCGGGACAGACGCTGGAAACACCATATATTTT.

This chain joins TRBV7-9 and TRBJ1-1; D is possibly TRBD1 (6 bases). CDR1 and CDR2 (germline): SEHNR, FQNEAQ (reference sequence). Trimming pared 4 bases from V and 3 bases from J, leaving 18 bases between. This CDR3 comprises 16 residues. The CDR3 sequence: CASSYPITGFDTEAFF. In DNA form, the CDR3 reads TGTGCCAGCAGCTACCCGATTACAGGGTTCGACACTGAAGCTTTCTTT. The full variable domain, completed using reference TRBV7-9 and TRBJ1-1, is DTGVSQNPRHKITKRGQNVTFRCDPISEHNRLYWYRQTLGQGPEFLTYFQNEAQLEKSRLLSDRFSAERPKGSFSTLEIQRTEQGDSAMYLCASSYPITGFDTEAFFGQGTRLTVV.

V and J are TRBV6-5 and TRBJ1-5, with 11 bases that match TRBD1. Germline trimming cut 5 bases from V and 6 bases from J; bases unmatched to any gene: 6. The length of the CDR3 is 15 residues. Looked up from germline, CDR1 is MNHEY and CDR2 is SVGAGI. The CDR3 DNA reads TGTGCCAGCAGTCTCGGGACAGGGGGTGGTCAGCCCCAGCATTTT. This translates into CASSLGTGGGQPQHF.

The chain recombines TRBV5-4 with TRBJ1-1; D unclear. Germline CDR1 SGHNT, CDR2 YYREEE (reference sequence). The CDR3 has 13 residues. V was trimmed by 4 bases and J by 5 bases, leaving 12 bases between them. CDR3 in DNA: TGTGCCAGCAGCACGTCCCTCTATACTGAAGCTTTCTTT. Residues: CASSTSLYTEAFF.

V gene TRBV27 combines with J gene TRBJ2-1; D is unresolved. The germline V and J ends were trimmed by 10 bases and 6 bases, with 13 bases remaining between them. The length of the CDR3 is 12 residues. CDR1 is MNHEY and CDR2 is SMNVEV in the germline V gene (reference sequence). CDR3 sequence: CATQRDINEQFF. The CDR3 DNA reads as TGTGCCACTCAAAGAGACATCAATGAGCAGTTCTTC.

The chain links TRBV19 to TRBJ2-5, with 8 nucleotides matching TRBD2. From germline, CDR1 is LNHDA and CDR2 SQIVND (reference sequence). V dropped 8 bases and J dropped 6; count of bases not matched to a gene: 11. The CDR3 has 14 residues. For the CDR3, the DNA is TGTGCCAGTTCGCCTAGCGGGTTATCGAAGACCCAGTACTTC. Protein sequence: CASSPSGLSKTQYF. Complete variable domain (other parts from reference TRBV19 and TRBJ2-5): DGGITQSPKYLFRKEGQNVTLSCEQNLNHDAMYWYRQDPGQGLRLIYYSQIVNDFQKGDIAEGYSVSREKKESFPLTVTSAQKNPTAFYLCASSPSGLSKTQYFGPGTRLLVL.

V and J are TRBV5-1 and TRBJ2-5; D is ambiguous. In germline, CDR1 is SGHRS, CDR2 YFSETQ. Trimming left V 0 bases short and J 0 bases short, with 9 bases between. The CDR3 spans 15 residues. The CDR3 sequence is CASSLGATYQETQYF. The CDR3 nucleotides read TGCGCCAGCAGCTTGGGGGCAACGTACCAAGAGACCCAGTACTTC. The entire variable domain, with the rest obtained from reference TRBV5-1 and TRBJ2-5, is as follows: KAGVTQTPRYLIKTRGQQVTLSCSPISGHRSVSWYQQTPGQGLQFLFEYFSETQRNKGNFPGRFSGRQFSNSRSEMNVSTLELGDSALYLCASSLGATYQETQYFGPGTRLLVL.

In DNA, the CDR3 is TGTGCCAGCAGGGACAGGGTAACCACTGAAGCTTTCTTT. It encodes CASRDRVTTEAFF. The rearrangement links TRBV11-2 to TRBJ1-1; TRBD1 matches 8 bases. The CDR3 is 13 residues long. The junction had 4 bases not matched to a gene; V was cut back by 6 bases and J by 4 bases. Germline lookup yields CDR1 SGHAT and CDR2 FQNNGV.

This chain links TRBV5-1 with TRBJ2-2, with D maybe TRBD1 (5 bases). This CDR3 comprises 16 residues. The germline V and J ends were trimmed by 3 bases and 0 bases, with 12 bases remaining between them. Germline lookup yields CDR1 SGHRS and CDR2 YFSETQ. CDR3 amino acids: CASSSTGTSNTGELFF. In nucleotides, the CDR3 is TGCGCCAGCAGCTCAACAGGTACATCGAACACCGGGGAGCTGTTTTTT.